The clone carrying this T cell receptor beta chain occurred many times. Its matching antigen is unknown. Looked up from germline, CDR1 is SGHTA and CDR2 is FQGNSA. The V end was cut by 1 base, the J end by 10 bases, with 11 bases between. This CDR3 contains 13 residues. The data derive from a study of T cells after yellow fever vaccination. Notes on the study in general: Of the clonotypes, a small share occurred in both CD4 and CD8 compartments. There was a possibility that FACS-sorted repertoires contained abundant clonotypes contaminating from the bulk population.

TCRdb used MiXCR to reprocess the 5' RACE reads, holding one entry per CDR3 protein. The sample holds about 220,000 distinct CDR3 sequences, 6.5% to 7.5% seen once. This chain joins TRBV7-2 and TRBJ2-1; D not certain. This material consisted of CD4+ T cells sorted from PBMCs, taken on the day of the yellow fever booster vaccination. The clonotype comes from a man aged 25-40 years who received the YFV17D yellow fever vaccine. The CDR3 DNA is TGTGCCAGCAGCTTAGTAGGAGTCAAGGAGCAGTTCTTC. Its protein product is CASSLVGVKEQFF.